Listed here are 15 T cell receptor beta chains from one sample, sequenced in a study of blood T cell repertoires in COVID-19. Using immunoSEQ multiplex PCR, the repertoire was profiled, and TCRdb retains in-frame clones only, with some absent. Here the sample spans a few hundred thousand clones, approximately 87% being singletons. Sample: peripheral blood. The receptors come from a woman aged 30 to 39 with COVID-19, enrolled during active disease.

The chain links TRBV30 to TRBJ1-2; D perhaps matches TRBD1 (6 bases). CDR1 is GTSNPN and CDR2 is SVGIG in the germline V gene (reference sequence). The CDR3 has 12 residues. V was shortened by 5 bases and J by 8 bases, with 15 bases between the two germline ends. The CDR3 here is CAWGRYREGYTF. The CDR3, as DNA: TGTGCCTGGGGCCGCTACAGGGAGGGCTACACCTTC.

CDR3 region: CSALWEGRTGELFF. The CDR3 DNA sequence: TGCAGCGCGTTGTGGGAGGGCCGTACCGGGGAGCTGTTTTTT. This chain connects TRBV29-1 to TRBJ2-2; 7 nucleotides match TRBD2. The CDR3 totals 14 residues. V lost 7 bases, J lost 5 bases, and 10 bases stayed unmatched. The germline V gene has CDR1 SQVTM and CDR2 ANQGSEA.

This clone was observed a few times. The CDR3 DNA follows: TGCGCCAGCAGTGAGTGGCTAGCGGGAGGGGAGACCCAGTACTTC. This codes for CASSEWLAGGETQYF. This rearrangement joins TRBV10-2 to TRBJ2-5, with 12 bases aligning to TRBD2. J was trimmed by 5 bases and V by 1 base; bases with no gene match: 2. CDR1 is WSHSY, CDR2 SAAADI, per germline. The CDR3 totals 15 residues.

The chain has TRBV9 and TRBJ2-1, with D perhaps matching TRBD2 (5 bases). Per germline, CDR1 SGDLS and CDR2 YYNGEE. V lost 0 bases, J lost 2 bases, and 9 bases lay in between. The CDR3 is made up of 15 amino acids. This CDR3 is CASSVALDAYNEQFF. The CDR3 DNA sequence: TGTGCCAGCAGCGTAGCACTAGATGCCTACAATGAGCAGTTCTTC.

The chain recombines TRBV19 with TRBJ1-5; D is uncertain. The CDR3 sequence is 13 residues long. Trimming pared 10 bases from V and 8 bases from J, leaving 18 bases between. Germline-derived CDR1 and CDR2 are LNHDA and SQIVND (reference sequence). DNA of the CDR3: TGTGCCACGTACTCTGGCGGGTTAAAGCCCCAGCATTTT. Residues: CATYSGGLKPQHF. Variable domain in full (rest from reference TRBV19 and TRBJ1-5): DGGITQSPKYLFRKEGQNVTLSCEQNLNHDAMYWYRQDPGQGLRLIYYSQIVNDFQKGDIAEGYSVSREKKESFPLTVTSAQKNPTAFYLCATYSGGLKPQHFGDGTRLSIL.

This sequence joins TRBV3-1 (or the pseudogene TRBV3-2) and TRBJ2-2; TRBD1 is a possible D gene (5 bases). CDR3 size: 12 residues. V was trimmed by 5 bases and J by 10 bases, leaving 11 bases between them. Looked up from germline, CDR1 is LGHDT and CDR2 is YNNKEL (reference sequence). The CDR3, as DNA: TGTGCCAGCAGCTTAGGGGCGATGGAGCTGTTTTTT. Its protein product is CASSLGAMELFF.

J is TRBJ2-7 and V is TRBV28, with TRBD2 matching 7 bases. The V segment lost 5 bases and the J segment 6 bases; nucleotides outside the gene matches: 13. The CDR3 is made up of 15 amino acids. Germline-derived CDR1 and CDR2 are MDHEN and SYDVKM. CDR3 loop: CASSLLARDVSEQYF. DNA for the CDR3: TGTGCCAGCAGTCTACTAGCGAGAGACGTCTCCGAGCAGTACTTC.

This rearrangement joins TRBV5-1 to TRBJ2-3; 8 bases line up with TRBD1. Germline-derived CDR1 and CDR2 are SGHRS and YFSETQ. V trimming: 2 bases; J trimming: 4 bases; junction bases outside the gene matches: 3. This CDR3 comprises 14 residues. The CDR3 sequence: CASSFGQGSDTQYF. CDR3 coding DNA: TGCGCCAGCAGCTTTGGACAGGGATCAGATACGCAGTATTTT.

The gene calls are TRBV30 and TRBJ1-5; D may be TRBD1 (5 bases). The V and J ends lost 2 bases and 4 bases respectively, with 27 bases between them. The germline V gene has CDR1 GTSNPN and CDR2 SVGIG (reference sequence). CDR3 size: 19 residues. The CDR3 nucleotides are TGTGCCTGGAGTCCCCGGTGGGGGGGAACGGTAACCATTAATCAGCCCCAGCATTTT. This gives the protein CAWSPRWGGTVTINQPQHF.

The chain is built from TRBV5-1 and TRBJ2-3, with TRBD1 identical over 10 bases. The CDR3 has 13 amino acids. V gave up 6 bases and J gave up 6 bases; unmatched junction bases: 4. Germline CDR1 is SGHRS and CDR2 is YFSETQ. DNA for the CDR3: TGCGCCAGCAAGGGGACAGGGGTTGATACGCAGTATTTT. Amino acid sequence: CASKGTGVDTQYF.

The chain is built from TRBV2 and TRBJ2-7; TRBD2 might be the D (6 bases). The CDR3 has 15 residues. Germline-derived CDR1 and CDR2 are SNHLY and FYNNEI. V gave up 6 bases and J gave up 0 bases, with 15 bases separating them. The chain's CDR3 is CASSDSGESSYEQYF. CDR3 nucleotides: TGTGCCAGCAGCGATAGCGGAGAGAGCTCCTACGAGCAGTACTTC.

This clone appeared a single time. The rearrangement joins TRBV14 to TRBJ2-1; TRBD2 agrees at 8 bases. Trimming at V came to 2 bases and at J to 4 bases, leaving 16 bases not matched to a gene. CDR3 length equals 19 residues. Germline loops: CDR1 SGHDN, CDR2 FVKESK. The CDR3, as DNA: TGTGCCAGCAGCCAACAACTAGCGGCTAACAAATGGGTGTACAATGAGCAGTTCTTC. It encodes CASSQQLAANKWVYNEQFF.

The chain has TRBV6-1 and TRBJ2-3; 12 bases map to TRBD2. The V gene end was trimmed by 3 bases and the J gene end by 6 bases; junction bases not matched to a gene: 4. The CDR3 sequence is 15 residues long. Germline CDR1 and CDR2: MNHNS and SASEGT. The CDR3 loop reads CASSETSGSSDTQYF. The CDR3 nucleotides read TGTGCCAGCAGTGAGACTAGCGGGAGTTCCGATACGCAGTATTTT.

CDR3 nucleotides: TGTGCCAGCAGCTCTGACAGGATATTGAGGGAGACCCAGTACTTC. Protein product: CASSSDRILRETQYF. The gene calls are TRBV7-8 and TRBJ2-5; tentatively, D is TRBD1 (6 bases). Deletions cut 4 bases from V and 5 bases from J, with 17 bases between. Germline CDR1 and CDR2: SGHVS and FQNEAQ. CDR3 length: 15 amino acids.

The rearrangement joins TRBV27 to TRBJ1-1, with D perhaps TRBD1 (5 bases). Trimming shortened V by 6 bases and J by 0 bases, and 14 bases separated the two germline ends. CDR3 length equals 15 residues. CDR1 is MNHEY, CDR2 SMNVEV, per germline (reference sequence). CDR3 amino acids: CASSFSQAMNTEAFF. For the CDR3, the DNA is TGTGCCAGCAGCTTTTCACAGGCGATGAACACTGAAGCTTTCTTT.